Listed below are T cell receptor beta chains from one sample, sequenced in a study of neurological immune-mediated disorders. MiXCR was run by TCRdb on the 5' RACE reads, yielding one entry per CDR3 protein. The sample lists about 79,000 distinct CDR3 sequences, about 14% occurring once. The specimen sequenced was PBMCs. These receptors originate from a woman in her fifties or sixties in good health. The CDR3 runs from the conserved cysteine through the conserved F or W. A D gene is named only where the DNA matches it firmly. Rows give clone size only sometimes, using once, few, many, or a class for an expanded clone.

TRBJ2-3 | . | TRBV11-3 | many | TGTGCCAGCAGCTTAAGGAATCGGGGCGCAGATACGCAGTATTTT | CASSLRNRGADTQYF
TRBJ2-7 | TRBD2 | TRBV28 | medium-sized | TGTGCCAGCAGTTTAGATCCCACTAGCGGGAATTACGAGCAGTACTTC | CASSLDPTSGNYEQYF
TRBJ2-3 | . | TRBV5-1 | . | TGCGACAGCAGCCCCTCGCCAGCAGGCGTAGTTACGCAGTATTTT | CDSSPSPAGVVTQYF
TRBJ1-6 | . | TRBV25-1 | many | TGTGCCAGCAGTTCCCAGACGAGTTCACCCCTCCACTTT | CASSSQTSSPLHF
TRBJ2-1 | TRBD2 | TRBV20-1 | . | TGCAGTGCTCCCCCGCTAGCGGGAGTCGATGAGCAGTTCTTC | CSAPPLAGVDEQFF
TRBJ1-2 | . | TRBV7-9 | many | TGTGCCAGCAGCTTACAAGGGCTCGATGGCTACACCTTC | CASSLQGLDGYTF
TRBJ2-7 | TRBD1 | TRBV5-1 | many | TGCGCCAGCAGCTCCGGGACAGGCTACGAGCAGTACTTC | CASSSGTGYEQYF
TRBJ1-2 | TRBD1 | TRBV24-1 | . | TGTGTCACCAGTGATACCACTCCGGGACAGGGCGGCTACACCTTC | CVTSDTTPGQGGYTF
TRBJ2-5 | TRBD1 | TRBV28 | many | TGTGCCAGCAACACGGGACAGCCGCGGGAGACCCAGTACTTC | CASNTGQPRETQYF
TRBJ2-3 | . | TRBV27 | few | TGTGCCAGCACCAGCGGGGGAGGGGGCGATACGCAGTATTTT | CASTSGGGGDTQYF
TRBJ2-5 | TRBD2 | TRBV11-2 | many | TGTGCCAGCAGCCCCAGTAGCGGGGTGATGGGGACCCAGTACTTC | CASSPSSGVMGTQYF
TRBJ1-2 | . | TRBV14 | few | TGTGCCAGCAGCCAAGAGGGGGGACGGAGCTATGGCTACACCTTC | CASSQEGGRSYGYTF
TRBJ2-1 | . | TRBV9 | few | TGTGCCAGCAGCGCCCCCAGGGCGGGTTTCTACAACGGGGCCTACAATGAGCAGTTCTTC | CASSAPRAGFYNGAYNEQFF
TRBJ1-1 | . | TRBV5-1 | many | TGCGCCAGCAGCTTGGGGGGACCACCGAACACTGAAGCTTTCTTT | CASSLGGPPNTEAFF
TRBJ2-7 | TRBD1 | TRBV7-9 | . | TGTGCCACCTCGACAGGGGCCTACGAGCAGTACTTC | CATSTGAYEQYF
TRBJ2-5 | TRBD2 | TRBV20-1 | many | TGCAGTGCTAGAGATATGAGGACTAGCGGCAGCCCTCAAGAGACCCAGTACTTC | CSARDMRTSGSPQETQYF
TRBJ1-1 | TRBD1 | TRBV20-1 | many | TGCAGTGCTAGTTTTGGGTCAGGGGGTCCTGAAGCTTTCTTT | CSASFGSGGPEAFF
TRBJ1-1 | . | TRBV5-5 | many | TGTGCCAGCAGCAAAGGGACGGCGAACACTGAAGCTTTCTTT | CASSKGTANTEAFF
TRBJ1-5 | TRBD1 | TRBV11-2 | many | TGTGCCAGCAGCTTAGGACAGGGGTGGGCTCAGCCCCAGCATTTT | CASSLGQGWAQPQHF
TRBJ2-5 | TRBD2 | TRBV7-3 | many | TGTGCCAGCAGCTTAAGCGGGAGGGGGGAGACCCAGTACTTC | CASSLSGRGETQYF
TRBJ2-5 | . | TRBV5-1 | . | TGCGCCAGCAGCTTGAGAGGTGAACAAGAGACCCAGTACTTC | CASSLRGEQETQYF
TRBJ2-7 | TRBD1 | TRBV5-1 | many | TGCGCCAGCAGCACCAGTACAGGGGGAACTTCCTACGAGCAGTACTTC | CASSTSTGGTSYEQYF
TRBJ1-1 | . | TRBV7-9 | many | TGTGCCAGCAGCTCCAGGGGTATGAACACTGAAGCTTTCTTT | CASSSRGMNTEAFF
TRBJ2-7 | . | TRBV11-1 | many | TGTGCCAGCAGCCCAGTTCAACCCTTTGGGGGCTACGAGCAGTACTTC | CASSPVQPFGGYEQYF
TRBJ2-1 | . | TRBV5-1 | many | TGCGCCAGCAGCTTGGTGGGGGGCCGATACAATGAGCAGTTCTTC | CASSLVGGRYNEQFF
TRBJ2-7 | . | TRBV7-8 | many | TGTGCCAGCAGCTTAGATGGGAGGCAGGCCTACTACGAGCAGTACTTC | CASSLDGRQAYYEQYF
TRBJ2-2 | . | TRBV5-1 | many | TGCGCCAGCAACGAACAGGGTCCTTACACCGGGGAGCTGTTTTTT | CASNEQGPYTGELFF
TRBJ2-3 | . | TRBV20-1 | many | TGCAGTGCTAGAGACAGTTTTCCCCCCACAGATACGCAGTATTTT | CSARDSFPPTDTQYF
TRBJ2-5 | . | TRBV5-1 | few | TGCGCCAGCTCGCCGGGACTCGCGGAGACCCAGTACTTC | CASSPGLAETQYF
TRBJ2-1 | . | TRBV6-1 | many | TGTGCCAGCGGTAGCGGATTCTCCTACAATGAGCAGTTCTTC | CASGSGFSYNEQFF
TRBJ2-7 | TRBD2 | TRBV5-1 | many | TGCGCCAGCAGCTTGGGGCCAGCGGGGACGGCTGGGGAGCAGTACTTC | CASSLGPAGTAGEQYF
TRBJ1-4 | . | TRBV28 | . | TGTGCCAGCAGTTTCTTGGGAGGGTTGAAACTGTTTTTT | CASSFLGGLKLFF
TRBJ2-3 | . | TRBV2 | . | TGTGCCAGCAGTGAAATCCGGGCTGGTACGCAGTATTTT | CASSEIRAGTQYF
TRBJ2-3 | . | TRBV27 | . | TGTGCCAGCAGTATACTTGCGGAGGTCGCGTATTTT | CASSILAEVAYF
TRBJ2-3 | TRBD1 | TRBV24-1 | many | TGTGCCACCAGTGATTTGGGACAGGGGAATTCAGATACGCAGTATTTT | CATSDLGQGNSDTQYF
TRBJ2-2 | TRBD1 | TRBV12-3/TRBV12-4 | . | TGTGCAAGCAGTTTCTTACAGGGGGAATTAACCAGGGAGCTGTTTTTT | CASSFLQGELTRELFF
TRBJ1-3 | . | TRBV5-5 | many | TGTGCCAGCAGCTCAGGGGACCCTGGAAACACCATATATTTT | CASSSGDPGNTIYF
TRBJ1-1 | TRBD1 | TRBV7-2 | few | TGTGCCAGCAGCTTGAGGACAGGGGTTGGGGACACTGAAGCTTTCTTT | CASSLRTGVGDTEAFF
TRBJ1-1 | TRBD1 | TRBV28 | many | TGTGCCAGCAGTTACGGGGACAGGAACACTGAAGCTTTCTTT | CASSYGDRNTEAFF
TRBJ2-1 | TRBD2 | TRBV29-1 | many | TGCAGCGTTTATAAACCGGGGACTAGCGGGAGTTTCGACAATGAGCAGTTCTTC | CSVYKPGTSGSFDNEQFF
TRBJ2-7 | TRBD2 | TRBV28 | many | TGTGCCAGCACTGGGAGCGATGCGGCGGGGGAGATTAACGAGCAGTACTTC | CASTGSDAAGEINEQYF
TRBJ2-1 | TRBD1 | TRBV14 | . | TGTGCCAGCAGCCCCCTGGACAGGGTTGGCAATGAGCAGTTCTTC | CASSPLDRVGNEQFF
TRBJ1-4 | TRBD1 | TRBV20-1 | many | TGCAGTGCTAGGCTGGACAGGGGCCATCGTAGTAATGAAAAACTGTTTTTT | CSARLDRGHRSNEKLFF
TRBJ1-1 | . | TRBV5-1 | . | TGCGCCAGCAGCCTCGGGGCCGGAAACTCTGAAGCTTTCTTT | CASSLGAGNSEAFF
TRBJ2-7 | . | TRBV5-1 | many | TGCGCCAGCAATAGGGAATTTTCCTACGAGCAGTACTTC | CASNREFSYEQYF
TRBJ2-3 | . | TRBV7-2 | many | TGTGCCAGCAGCTTGTTAGATACGCAGTATTTT | CASSLLDTQYF
TRBJ2-7 | . | TRBV20-1 | many | TGCAGTGCTAATAAGCTCTACTACGAGCAGTACTTC | CSANKLYYEQYF
TRBJ2-3 | . | TRBV20-1 | few | TGCAGTGCTAGCCCTTTCCGTGCAGGCGAATTCACAGATACGCAGTATTTT | CSASPFRAGEFTDTQYF
TRBJ2-1 | . | TRBV10-3 | many | TGTGTCATCAGTGAGTCGACGGGGGGCGGGAGAGCATACAATGAGCAGTTCTTC | CVISESTGGGRAYNEQFF
TRBJ2-1 | TRBD2 | TRBV7-3 | many | TGTGCCAGCAGCTTAACTGTGTTAGCGGGAAACAATGAGCAGTTCTTC | CASSLTVLAGNNEQFF
TRBJ1-5 | . | TRBV3-1 | many | TGTGCCAGCAGCCAAGGTCAGGGAGGGTATCAGCCCCAGCATTTT | CASSQGQGGYQPQHF
TRBJ2-7 | . | TRBV10-3 | many | TGTGCCATCAGTGAGTCGGCACATCACGAGCAGTACTTC | CAISESAHHEQYF
TRBJ1-4 | TRBD1 | TRBV20-1 | . | TGCAGTGCTCAGTCACCAAACAGGGGAGGGGAAAAACTGTTTTTT | CSAQSPNRGGEKLFF
TRBJ2-7 | . | TRBV5-1 | many | TGCGCCAGCAGCTTGGCCCCTGGCGGCTACGAGCAGTACTTC | CASSLAPGGYEQYF
TRBJ2-4 | . | TRBV28 | many | TGTGCCAGCAGTACCTTTCGAGGTGGGGACATTCAGTACTTC | CASSTFRGGDIQYF
TRBJ1-3 | . | TRBV5-1 | . | TGCGCCAGCAGCCCCATGGACCTCTCTGGAAACACCATATATTTT | CASSPMDLSGNTIYF
TRBJ2-7 | . | TRBV6-5 | few | TGTGCCAGCAGTGGTGGACAGCTAACCTACGAGCAGTACTTC | CASSGGQLTYEQYF